This T cell receptor beta chain was documented in a study of OX40 agonist ivuxolimab in advanced cancers. Repertoires were generated with immunoSEQ multiplex PCR, while TCRdb's copy carries only in-frame clones and drops some. The repertoire holds around 60,000 clones, with 70% to 85% as singletons. Per the germline V gene, CDR1 is MRHNA and CDR2 is SNTAGT. This CDR3 has 9 amino acids. The V call is TRBV6-4, the J call TRBJ2-3; unclear D gene. This material consisted of CD4+ or CD8+ T cells sorted from blood, taken in a trial of the OX40 agonist ivuxolimab. The clonotype originates from an adult with an advanced solid tumor such as melanoma, head and neck, liver or kidney cancer. The CDR3 DNA sequence: TGTCCTAGCACAGATACGCAGTATTTT. Its protein product is CPSTDTQYF.